Following are 10 T cell receptor beta chains from one sample sequenced in a study of CD8+CD57+ T cells in acquired aplastic anemia. Genomic DNA, the template, was used for profiling of the TCR beta VDJ and CDR3. One entry per CDR3 protein, called by TCRdb with MiXCR from the reads. Here the sample spans more than 150,000 distinct CDR3 sequences, roughly half being singletons. Sequencing used sorted CD4+, CD8+, or CD8+CD57+ T cells (not recorded which) from PBMCs. These TCRs come from a human donor in good health.

This clonotype was counted many times. The chain carries TRBV7-8 and TRBJ1-4, with 8 bases lining up with TRBD1. Germline values: CDR1 SGHVS, CDR2 FQNEAQ. The CDR3 totals 15 residues. V was pared by 5 bases and J by 2 bases, with 4 bases of the junction left unmatched. CDR3 nucleotide sequence: TGTGCCAGCAGCGCACGACAGGGGACTAATGAAAAACTGTTTTTT. Protein product: CASSARQGTNEKLFF.

This clonotype has a count of ten or more. The gene calls are TRBV7-3 and TRBJ1-2, with TRBD1 identical over 10 bases. The CDR3 is 13 residues long. J was trimmed by 8 bases and V by 5 bases; bases with no gene match: 5. Germline values: CDR1 SGHTA, CDR2 FQGTGA. CDR3 protein: CASSNDRGRGYTF. The CDR3 DNA reads as TGTGCCAGCAGCAATGACAGGGGGCGCGGCTACACCTTC.

This clonotype has ten or more counts. The chain employs TRBV29-1 and TRBJ2-1; 10 bases align to TRBD1. The germline V gene encodes CDR1 SQVTM and CDR2 ANQGSEA. Unmatched junction bases numbered 6, after V lost 6 bases and J lost 7 bases. This CDR3 region has 13 residues. The CDR3 coding sequence is TGCAGCGTCTGGGACAGGGGAACAAATGAGCAGTTCTTC. It encodes CSVWDRGTNEQFF.

The V call is TRBV2, the J call TRBJ1-6, with 7 positions matching TRBD1. The ends lost 6 bases at V and 2 bases at J; junction bases unmatched: 1. The CDR3 covers 14 residues. Germline-derived CDR1 and CDR2 are SNHLY and FYNNEI. The CDR3 sequence: CASRTGTYNSPLHF. CDR3 nucleotides: TGTGCCAGCAGGACAGGGACCTATAATTCACCCCTCCACTTT.

The gene calls are TRBV7-9 and TRBJ1-5; 7 positions match TRBD1. J gave up 2 bases and V 5 bases, and 6 bases lay outside the gene matches. The CDR3 is made up of 15 amino acids. Germline CDR1 and CDR2: SEHNR and FQNEAQ (reference sequence). The DNA of the CDR3 is TGTGCCAGCAGCCAAGACAGGGACGGCAATCAGCCCCAGCATTTT. Translated: CASSQDRDGNQPQHF.

This clonotype was detected ten times or more. The chain has TRBV24-1 and TRBJ2-7, with 13 bases identical to TRBD2. This CDR3 spans 13 amino acids. The J segment lost 4 bases and the V segment lost 9 bases, leaving 2 bases of the junction unmatched. Germline V gene lookup returns CDR1 KGHDR and CDR2 SFDVKD. CDR3 protein: CATSLAGGYEQYF. For the CDR3, the DNA is TGTGCCACCTCACTAGCGGGAGGGTACGAGCAGTACTTC.

Here the CDR3 reads CASRPLAGRGETQYF. The DNA for the CDR3 is TGTGCCAGCAGGCCTCTCGCGGGAAGAGGGGAGACCCAGTACTTC. The V gene is TRBV25-1, the J gene TRBJ2-5, with a weak D call TRBD2 (6 bases). The V end was cut by 6 bases, the J end by 5 bases, with 19 bases between. The germline CDR1 and CDR2 sequences are MGHDK and SYGVNS. CDR3 length equals 15 residues. Full variable domain (rest looked up from reference TRBV25-1 and TRBJ2-5): EADIYQTPRYLVIGTGKKITLECSQTMGHDKMYWYQQDPGMELHLIHYSYGVNSTEKGDLSSESTVSRIRTEHFPLTLESARPSHTSQYLCASRPLAGRGETQYFGPGTRLLVL.

This CDR3 reads CASSQDGTGGPIDEQFF. In DNA form, the CDR3 reads TGTGCCAGCAGCCAAGATGGAACGGGGGGCCCCATCGATGAGCAGTTCTTC. The rearrangement links TRBV14 to TRBJ2-1, with D perhaps TRBD2 (7 bases). The CDR3 length is 17 residues. With 0 bases removed from V and 8 bases from J, the gap between germline ends came to 20 bases. Germline V lookup: CDR1 SGHDN, CDR2 FVKESK.

This clonotype was recorded at least ten times. This chain connects TRBV7-2 to TRBJ1-1; TRBD1 aligns across 7 bases. The CDR3 contains 13 residues. Losses at the gene ends were 4 bases for V and 3 bases for J; bases not matched to a gene: 2. Germline lookup yields CDR1 SGHTA and CDR2 FQGNSA. The CDR3 is CASSSQGHTEAFF. The CDR3 DNA sequence: TGTGCCAGCAGCTCACAGGGGCACACTGAAGCTTTCTTT.

The V gene is TRBV29-1, the J gene TRBJ2-3; D uncertain. Deletions cut 4 bases from V and 1 base from J, with 9 bases between. The CDR3 runs 13 residues. CDR1 SQVTM and CDR2 ANQGSEA come from the germline V gene. This CDR3 is CSVGDFRTDTQYF. In nucleotides, the CDR3 is TGCAGCGTTGGAGACTTTCGCACAGATACGCAGTATTTT.